This entry concerns a single TCR beta chain. The data are from a study of blood T cell repertoires in COVID-19. TCRdb keeps only in-frame clones here, not all; method: immunoSEQ multiplex PCR. The sample shows 230,000 or so clones, 70% to 85% of them seen only once. The CDR3 length is 19 residues. The germline V gene encodes CDR1 SGHRS and CDR2 YFSETQ. V was pared by 4 bases and J by 0 bases, with 14 bases of the junction left unmatched. The chain couples TRBV5-1 to TRBJ2-3; 10 bases are a match to TRBD2. Sample: peripheral blood. The origin of this receptor is a woman aged 40 to 50 who had recovered from COVID-19. CDR3 DNA: TGCGCCAGCAGCACAGGTTGGGCTAGCGGGGGACCTAGCACAGATACGCAGTATTTT. It encodes CASSTGWASGGPSTDTQYF.